Shown below are 6 T cell receptor beta chains from a single sample sequenced in a study of OX40 agonist ivuxolimab in advanced cancers. TCRdb keeps only in-frame clones here, not all; method: immunoSEQ multiplex PCR. This repertoire shows approximately 84,000 clones, about nine tenths found once; its top ten account for 0.15% to 0.2%. The sample was CD4+ or CD8+ T cells sorted from blood, taken in a trial of the OX40 agonist ivuxolimab. These receptors came from an adult with an advanced solid tumor such as melanoma, head and neck, liver or kidney cancer.

This rearrangement joins TRBV27 to TRBJ2-7, with unresolved D. CDR1 and CDR2 from the germline V gene are MNHEY and SMNVEV (reference sequence). The CDR3 is 12 residues long. The V end lost 6 bases, the J end lost 0 bases, and 6 bases lay between the germline ends. The CDR3 is CASSGRSYEQYF. The CDR3 DNA is TGTGCCAGCAGCGGACGCTCCTACGAGCAGTACTTC.

V and J are TRBV6-6 and TRBJ1-2; tentatively, D is TRBD1 (5 bases). The CDR3 loop spans 14 amino acids. Trimming removed 6 bases from V and 7 bases from J, with 18 bases in between. Germline CDR1 and CDR2: MNHNY and SVGAGI (reference sequence). CDR3 amino acids: CASSQTGAEGGYTF. The CDR3 nucleotides are TGTGCCAGCAGCCAGACCGGGGCTGAGGGTGGCTACACCTTC.

V gene TRBV30 combines with J gene TRBJ2-3, with TRBD2 matching over 11 bases. The germline CDR1 and CDR2 sequences are GTSNPN and SVGIG (reference sequence). V gave up 3 bases and J gave up 2 bases; unmatched junction bases: 1. This CDR3 comprises 14 residues. The CDR3 loop reads CAWRGLAVTDTQYF. The DNA of the CDR3 is TGTGCCTGGAGGGGACTAGCGGTCACAGATACGCAGTATTTT.

The chain carries TRBV6-5 and TRBJ2-7; D remains unclear. The CDR3 contains 15 residues. Trimming took 0 bases from V and 0 from J, leaving 9 bases between them. Germline loops: CDR1 MNHEY, CDR2 SVGAGI. The CDR3 region has the DNA TGTGCCAGCAGTTACTCCGCCCTGGGCTCCTACGAGCAGTACTTC. Residues: CASSYSALGSYEQYF.

The rearrangement links TRBV7-3 to TRBJ1-2; TRBD1 matches at 7 bases. The germline V gene has CDR1 SGHTA and CDR2 FQGTGA. Germline trimming cut 5 bases from V and 3 bases from J; bases unmatched to any gene: 9. CDR3 length: 15 amino acids. The CDR3 DNA sequence: TGTGCCAGCAGCCGAACCGACAGGGTGGACTATGGCTACACCTTC. It translates to CASSRTDRVDYGYTF.

The chain uses TRBV11-2 and TRBJ2-3, with D unclear. With 1 base removed from V and 6 bases from J, the gap between germline ends came to 8 bases. Germline CDR1 and CDR2: SGHAT and FQNNGV. The CDR3 is made up of 13 amino acids. In DNA form, the CDR3 reads TGTGCCAGCAGCTTAGCCGCGTGGGATACGCAGTATTTT. Translating it yields CASSLAAWDTQYF. Complete variable domain (other parts from reference TRBV11-2 and TRBJ2-3): EAGVAQSPRYKIIEKRQSVAFWCNPISGHATLYWYQQILGQGPKLLIQFQNNGVVDDSQLPKDRFSAERLKGVDSTLKIQPAKLEDSAVYLCASSLAAWDTQYFGPGTRLTVL.